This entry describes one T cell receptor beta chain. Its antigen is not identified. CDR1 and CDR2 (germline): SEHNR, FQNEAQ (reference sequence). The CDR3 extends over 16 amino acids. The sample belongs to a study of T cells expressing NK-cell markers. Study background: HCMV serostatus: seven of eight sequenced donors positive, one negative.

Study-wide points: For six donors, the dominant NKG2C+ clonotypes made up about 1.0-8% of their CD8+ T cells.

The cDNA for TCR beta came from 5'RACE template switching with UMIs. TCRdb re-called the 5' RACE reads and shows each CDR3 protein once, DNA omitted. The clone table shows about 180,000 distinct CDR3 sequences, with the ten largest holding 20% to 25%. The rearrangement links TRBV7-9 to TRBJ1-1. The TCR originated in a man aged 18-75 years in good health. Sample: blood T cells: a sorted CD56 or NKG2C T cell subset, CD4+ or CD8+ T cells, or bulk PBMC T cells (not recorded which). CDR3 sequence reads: CASSIRDSFTNTEAFF.